Included here is one T cell receptor (beta chain) sequence, with context. This clone was found once. Its cognate antigen has yet to be identified. Base quality data are lacking; no much larger clone is found one base away. In the same sample, other DNA sequences code for this CDR3. CD8 naive samples were CD45RO-negative cells positively selected for CCR7, giving a CD45RA+CCR7+ population that excluded TemRA cells. Donors were healthy HIV-negative adults with no recently reported acute infections or vaccinations. All donors were Caucasian adults living in Nashville, Tennessee, USA. Blood was collected by leukapheresis, and PBMCs were isolated by Ficoll-Histopaque density gradient centrifugation and then cryopreserved in liquid nitrogen vapor phase. Analytical flow cytometry was used to check the purity and quantity of each magnetically sorted T cell population. Genomic DNA was isolated from every sorted fraction and measured by UV absorbance on a Nanodrop 2000c.

The sample belongs to a study of shared clonotypes between healthy human individuals (dated by TCRdb to 2018 to 2020). Study-level background: A few men and a couple of women, aged 18 to 49 years, made up the cohort. Each donor's leukapheresis produced roughly between roughly 0.85 and 10 billion PBMCs. For each donor, three plates each were used for CD4 naive and CD4 memory, two plates were used for CD8 naive, and one plate was used for CD8 memory. To estimate repertoire size and how much clonotypes are shared between individuals, the study performed deep sequencing of blood TCR repertoires from a few healthy adults. Different laboratories and diverse techniques were used to prepare libraries and sequence TCR repertoires, to increase sequencing depth and limit assay-specific biases.

TCR CDR3 regions were amplified from genomic DNA by multiplex PCR using the deep immunoSEQ assay. For each cell subset, the extracted genomic DNA was distributed evenly across all wells of several immunoSEQ 96-well plates, and each plate served as one replicate. Each replicate PCR for sorted subsets received around 0.2 ug genomic DNA, equal to some 32,000 T cell genomes. The purified libraries were quantified using a Qubit 3.0 fluorometer, sized with a Bioanalyzer 2100, and then quantified again using the KAPA Library Quantification kit. Every immunoSEQ 96-well plate was sequenced on a dedicated single-read 150-cycle Illumina NextSeq 550 flow cell. The study's own analysis went as follows. Because the immunoSEQ output held only junctional sequences and lacked quality scores, the filtering could not match the filtering applied to full-length reads. Sequences were annotated with PyIR, a Python wrapper for IgBLAST v1.9, and V/J genes and CDR3 were assigned using IMGT germline references. Reads with weak V/J assignments (E-value above 1e-6), missing CDR3, stop codons, out-of-frame junctions, or ambiguous translated residues were removed. V3J clonotypes were defined by identical inferred V gene, J gene, and CDR3 amino acid sequence. Percentage overlap between repertoires was computed as shared unique clonotypes divided by the size of the smaller repertoire. Repertoire richness was assessed with RTK rarefaction, the Chao1 estimator, and Recon v2.1 estimates of unobserved clonotypes. Generation probabilities were computed with OLGA for all TCRbeta clonotypes obtained by the gDNA method from several donors. Not all clones reach the TCRdb copy of this immuneACCESS table, which keeps in-frame sequences only. Checked studies attribute under half of the gap to unresolved V genes and leave the rest unexplained. The V and J calls and clone size were taken over from that table, and D and trimming were inferred from the DNA. The sample yields millions of clones; roughly 91% were counted once. The ten largest clones add up to 1.5% to 2% of the sample.

Looking up the germline V gene yields CDR1 SGHDN and CDR2 FVKESK. From cysteine to phenylalanine, the CDR3 is 13 amino acids long. The DNA shown is the 39-base CDR3, in frame from base 1. Relative to germline, V is 1 base shorter and J is 3 bases shorter, with 7 bases between their ends. Results the study describes overall, beyond this receptor: Across a handful of donors, 5% to 6% of naive CD4, approximately 3.6% of naive CD8, 2.3% of memory CD4, and under 0.45% of memory CD8 clonotypes were shared. Clonotypes shared by all four sorted-subset donors showed higher generation probabilities than non-shared clonotypes. Based on pairwise subsampling, the degree of clonotype sharing among donors was expected to be affected by sequencing depth. Only blood was sampled, and tissue TCR repertoires likely differ from those in blood. Naive subsets generally had larger estimated clonotype richness than memory subsets did. The small number of donors limited the genetic and exposure-history diversity represented. Rarefaction of sorted-subset datasets indicated incomplete sequencing despite the large sequencing depth.

The V gene is TRBV14 and the J gene is TRBJ2-7; a tentative D call is TRBD2 (5 bases match). The TCR was taken from a man younger than 35 in good health. Some clones in this sample may be carry-over from other donors' samples. Sequencing was performed on naive CD8+ T cells from PBMCs. The cell subset or site label here, explained by the study, means: CD45RA+CCR7+. The DNA reads as follows: TGTGCCAGCAGCCAAGGAGGGTTCTACGAGCAGTACTTC. Its amino acids are CASSQGGFYEQYF.